What follows are 30 T cell receptor beta chains derived from one specimen sequenced in a study of blood T cell repertoires in COVID-19. Produced via immunoSEQ multiplex PCR; TCRdb's table is partial and in-frame only. The sample contains about 180,000 clones, around 82% of which appear only once. The sequenced material came from peripheral blood. The origin of the receptors is a man older than 75 with COVID-19, enrolled during active disease.

The chain carries TRBV7-3 and TRBJ1-1; D is unresolved. V was trimmed by 5 bases and J by 1 base, leaving 8 bases between them. Germline V gene data show CDR1 as SGHTA and CDR2 as FQGTGA. This CDR3 spans 13 amino acids. Here the CDR3 reads CASSLTGNTEAFF. CDR3 coding DNA: TGTGCCAGCAGCCTCACGGGGAACACTGAAGCTTTCTTT.

This clone came up once. The J gene is TRBJ2-3, the V gene TRBV5-1, with D maybe TRBD1 (6 bases). Trimming stripped 0 bases from V and 0 bases from J, with 11 bases between. CDR3 length: 16 residues. Germline values: CDR1 SGHRS, CDR2 YFSETQ. The CDR3 here is CASSLAPGASTDTQYF. The CDR3 bases are TGCGCCAGCAGCTTGGCACCAGGGGCAAGCACAGATACGCAGTATTTT.

This chain connects TRBV9 to TRBJ2-7; the D gene is possibly TRBD2 (6 bases). The CDR3 loop spans 14 amino acids. Germline V gene data show CDR1 as SGDLS and CDR2 as YYNGEE. Trimming left V 4 bases short and J 1 base short, with 12 bases between. Here the CDR3 DNA reads TGTGCCAGCAGCCCCCGACTAGGATCCTACGAGCAGTACTTC. This sequence encodes CASSPRLGSYEQYF.

The chain carries TRBV28 and TRBJ1-2; 9 positions match TRBD1. The CDR3 is made up of 15 amino acids. Germline CDR1 MDHEN, CDR2 SYDVKM. Unmatched junction bases numbered 6, after V lost 5 bases and J lost 2 bases. CDR3 coding DNA: TGTGCCAGCAGTGTCCCGGGACAGGGAAACTATGGCTACACCTTC. Amino acid sequence: CASSVPGQGNYGYTF.

To note about this clone: At one boundary the junction diverges from the germline segment, which might be a read error. This chain joins TRBV12-3 or TRBV12-4 and TRBJ1-2; 7 bases agree with TRBD1. This CDR3 contains 11 residues. This chain's CDR3 is CASSLAWQGAF. The CDR3 DNA follows: TGTGCCAGCAGTTTAGCGTGGCAGGGGGCCTTC.

The chain is built from TRBV10-1 and TRBJ2-2, with 8 nucleotides matching TRBD1. Trimming took 4 bases from V and 5 from J; bases not matched to a gene: 9. The germline gives CDR1 WNHNN, CDR2 SYGVQD (reference sequence). There are 16 residues in the CDR3. The CDR3 loop is CASSAFRQGRTGELFF. The CDR3 DNA reads TGCGCCAGCAGTGCTTTCCGACAGGGGAGAACCGGGGAGCTGTTTTTT.

This chain connects TRBV3-1 (or the pseudogene TRBV3-2) to TRBJ1-1; tentative D call: TRBD1 (6 bases). The CDR3 loop spans 14 amino acids. Trimming removed 3 bases at V and 4 bases at J, with 12 bases between. Germline-derived CDR1 and CDR2 are LGHDT and YNNKEL (reference sequence). For the CDR3, the DNA is TGTGCCAGCAGCCAGTCTATAGGGGGCACTGAAGCTTTCTTT. Encoded protein: CASSQSIGGTEAFF.

The chain recombines TRBV7-2 with TRBJ2-3; 7 nucleotides agree with TRBD1. The CDR3 is 16 residues long. Trimming cost V 3 bases and J 0 bases; bases outside gene matches: 6. In germline, CDR1 is SGHTA, CDR2 FQGNSA. The CDR3 region has the DNA TGTGCCAGCAGCTTTGATCCGGGACAGAGCACAGATACGCAGTATTTT. Amino acids: CASSFDPGQSTDTQYF. The entire variable domain, with the rest obtained from reference TRBV7-2 and TRBJ2-3, is as follows: GAGVSQSPSNKVTEKGKDVELRCDPISGHTALYWYRQSLGQGLEFLIYFQGNSAPDKSGLPSDRFSAERTGGSVSTLTIQRTQQEDSAVYLCASSFDPGQSTDTQYFGPGTRLTVL.

This clone was detected once. The chain recombines TRBV7-8 with TRBJ1-2; perhaps TRBD1 as D (5 bases). Germline V gene data show CDR1 as SGHVS and CDR2 as FQNEAQ. Deletions cut 5 bases from V and 4 bases from J, with 11 bases between. The CDR3 consists of 13 residues. The CDR3 spells CASSRQSSYGYTF. The CDR3 nucleotides read TGTGCCAGCAGCCGACAGTCTAGCTATGGCTACACCTTC.

The genes are TRBV5-5 and TRBJ1-5, with TRBD1 matching 7 bases. Per germline, CDR1 SGHKS and CDR2 YYEKEE (reference sequence). V gave up 4 bases and J gave up 3 bases; unmatched junction bases: 7. The CDR3 consists of 15 residues. The CDR3 bases are TGTGCCAGCAGCCTCCGGACAGGCGTCAATCAGCCCCAGCATTTT. Encoded protein: CASSLRTGVNQPQHF.

The rearrangement uses TRBV2 and TRBJ1-4; possible D gene TRBD1, 6 bases. Per the germline V gene, CDR1 is SNHLY and CDR2 is FYNNEI. CDR3 length: 14 residues. V shed 4 bases and J shed 4 bases, with 10 bases lying between them. CDR3: CASSVLQGNEKLFF. The CDR3 DNA reads as TGTGCCAGCAGTGTGTTACAGGGTAATGAAAAACTGTTTTTT.

The V gene is TRBV10-3, the J gene TRBJ1-3; 7 positions match TRBD1. Trimming at V came to 3 bases and at J to 3 bases, leaving 5 bases not matched to a gene. Germline V CDR1 and CDR2: ENHRY, SYGVKD. The CDR3 has 15 amino acids. CDR3 residues: CAISDKGARGNTIYF. Written as DNA, the CDR3 is TGTGCCATCAGTGATAAGGGGGCGCGTGGAAACACCATATATTTT.

The table lists this clone with a count of one. The rearrangement joins TRBV12-1 to TRBJ1-4; the table's D gene call, TRBD1, was not cross checked with the DNA. TRBV12-1 is deemed a pseudogene. The CDR3 contains 17 residues. Here the CDR3 reads CASSFERTGDLNEKLFF. The DNA for the CDR3 is TGTGCCAGCAGCTTTGAGCGGACAGGAGATTTGAATGAAAAACTGTTTTTT.

The chain joins TRBV3-1 (or the pseudogene TRBV3-2) to TRBJ1-5; TRBD1 matches 7 bases. Germline V gene sequence: CDR1 LGHDT, CDR2 YNNKEL (reference sequence). This CDR3 has 16 amino acids. V was clipped by 4 bases and J by 2 bases; unmatched bases: 8. CDR3 DNA sequence: TGTGCCAGCAGCCGGTCACAGGGGTCGGGCAATCAGCCCCAGCATTTT. It encodes CASSRSQGSGNQPQHF.

The chain is built from TRBV28 and TRBJ2-5; no firm D call. With the DNA end fitting TRBJ2-7 better, the J assignment may be wrong. The length of the CDR3 is 12 residues. Germline values: CDR1 MDHEN, CDR2 SYDVKM. The CDR3 reads CASSVQDYEQYF. The DNA for the CDR3 is TGTGCCAGCAGCGTCCAAGACTACGAGCAGTACTTC.

This clone appeared a single time. CDR3 nucleotides: TGTGCCAGCAGTACCAACGGGATGAACACTGAAGCTTTCTTT. Amino acids: CASSTNGMNTEAFF. V is TRBV6-5 and J is TRBJ1-1; D gene unclear. This CDR3 spans 14 amino acids. V was pared by 5 bases and J by 0 bases, with 10 bases between. The germline V gene encodes CDR1 MNHEY and CDR2 SVGAGI.

This clone occurred a few times. The rearrangement joins TRBV4-1 to TRBJ2-1; 12 positions agree with TRBD2. After removal of 3 bases from V and 7 bases from J, the junction contained 10 bases not matched to a gene. Germline CDR1 and CDR2: MGHRA and YSYEKL. The CDR3 consists of 17 residues. The CDR3 reads CASSQGVVLAGGNEQFF. The CDR3 DNA reads as TGCGCCAGCAGCCAGGGTGTAGTACTAGCGGGGGGTAATGAGCAGTTCTTC.

This chain connects TRBV19 to TRBJ1-5, with 10 bases aligning to TRBD1. Germline values: CDR1 LNHDA, CDR2 SQIVND (reference sequence). V gave up 3 bases and J gave up 7 bases; unmatched junction bases: 9. CDR3 size: 16 residues. CDR3 in DNA: TGTGCCAGTAGTATGTCGGGACAGGGGTGGCTCCAGCCCCAGCATTTT. This sequence encodes CASSMSGQGWLQPQHF.

V and J are TRBV9 and TRBJ1-3, with 10 bases matching TRBD1. CDR1 and CDR2 from the germline V gene are SGDLS and YYNGEE. The CDR3 is 16 residues long. The V segment lost 3 bases and the J segment 3 bases; nucleotides outside the gene matches: 6. Here the CDR3 reads CASSGQGALRGNTIYF. The DNA of the CDR3 is TGTGCCAGCAGCGGACAGGGGGCACTCCGTGGAAACACCATATATTTT. The full variable domain, in which reference TRBV9 and TRBJ1-3 provide the parts outside the CDR3, is DSGVTQTPKHLITATGQRVTLRCSPRSGDLSVYWYQQSLDQGLQFLIQYYNGEERAKGNILERFSAQQFPDLHSELNLSSLELGDSALYFCASSGQGALRGNTIYFGEGSWLTVV.

V and J are TRBV4-3 and TRBJ1-2; 7 bases are shared with TRBD1. V lost 5 bases, J lost 4 bases, and 4 bases stayed unmatched. This CDR3 comprises 13 residues. From germline, CDR1 is LGHNA and CDR2 YSLEER. Here the CDR3 reads CASSEGGGYGYTF. The CDR3 DNA reads as TGCGCCAGCAGCGAAGGGGGCGGCTATGGCTACACCTTC.

This sequence joins TRBV27 and TRBJ2-5, with D perhaps matching TRBD2 (7 bases). The CDR3 runs to 16 residues. Between the trimmed V and J ends, which lost 2 bases and 2 bases, there was a span of 15 bases. Germline loops: CDR1 MNHEY, CDR2 SMNVEV (reference sequence). CDR3 sequence (DNA): TGTGCCAGCAGTTTAAGGGGGGGACGGGTTCAAGAGACCCAGTACTTC. Protein: CASSLRGGRVQETQYF.

This clone appeared a few times. The chain employs TRBV4-2 and TRBJ2-2; the D is unclear. This CDR3 has 15 amino acids. Germline values: CDR1 LGHNA, CDR2 YNFKEQ. The germline V and J ends were trimmed by 1 base and 4 bases, with 10 bases remaining between them. CDR3: CASSQARILTGELFF. In DNA form, the CDR3 reads TGTGCCAGCAGCCAAGCGAGGATACTCACCGGGGAGCTGTTTTTT.

The V call is TRBV3-1 (or the pseudogene TRBV3-2), the J call TRBJ2-5, with D perhaps matching TRBD2 (7 bases). V lost 4 bases to trimming and J lost 0 bases, with 15 bases between them. Germline CDR1 reads LGHDT; CDR2 reads YNNKEL (reference sequence). The CDR3 covers 16 residues. The CDR3: CASSLQTGGYQETQYF. For the CDR3, the DNA is TGTGCCAGCAGCCTCCAGACGGGGGGCTACCAAGAGACCCAGTACTTC.

The chain carries TRBV2 and TRBJ1-5, with TRBD1 identical over 9 bases. The junction had 3 bases not matched to a gene; V was cut back by 2 bases and J by 7 bases. CDR1 is SNHLY and CDR2 is FYNNEI in the germline V gene. The CDR3 covers 14 residues. CDR3 residues: CASSESTGGQPQHF. The CDR3 DNA reads as TGTGCCAGCAGTGAAAGTACAGGGGGCCAGCCCCAGCATTTT.

This chain connects TRBV7-2 to TRBJ2-3; possible D gene TRBD1, 6 bases. The V gene's germline CDR1 is SGHTA and CDR2 FQGNSA. The CDR3 runs to 15 residues. Trimming left V 5 bases short and J 2 bases short, with 14 bases between. CDR3 loop: CASSIWTDPTDTQYF. CDR3 coding DNA: TGTGCCAGCAGCATATGGACAGATCCCACAGATACGCAGTATTTT.

This clone was observed a few times. The chain carries TRBV4-1 and TRBJ1-6, with D possibly matching TRBD1 (5 bases). The CDR3 is made up of 15 amino acids. CDR1 and CDR2 from the germline V gene are MGHRA and YSYEKL. V dropped 3 bases and J dropped 5 bases, with 11 bases sitting between them. The CDR3 bases are TGCGCCAGCAGCCAGCAGGGTTTGGATAATTCACCCCTCCACTTT. Translating it yields CASSQQGLDNSPLHF.

This clone was recorded once. The rearrangement uses TRBV5-1 and TRBJ2-1; 9 bases are a match to TRBD1. The CDR3 length is 15 residues. Germline values: CDR1 SGHRS, CDR2 YFSETQ. The J segment lost 5 bases and the V segment lost 2 bases, leaving 5 bases of the junction unmatched. For the CDR3, the DNA is TGCGCCAGCAGCTTCATACAGGGGGCGAACAATGAGCAGTTCTTC. This translates into CASSFIQGANNEQFF.

About this clone itself: Within the sample, other DNA sequences also encode this same CDR3. This chain uses TRBV2 with TRBJ2-5; 12 bases map to TRBD2. Germline loops: CDR1 SNHLY, CDR2 FYNNEI. V gave up 6 bases and J gave up 5 bases; unmatched junction bases: 4. The CDR3 has 14 amino acids. CDR3 loop: CASSPLAGGETQYF. In nucleotides, the CDR3 is TGTGCCAGCAGCCCACTAGCGGGGGGTGAGACCCAGTACTTC.

The V and J genes are TRBV28 and TRBJ2-7, with a tentative D call TRBD2 (6 bases). The CDR3 has 15 amino acids. Trimming left V 0 bases short and J 5 bases short, with 14 bases between. Germline CDR1 and CDR2: MDHEN and SYDVKM. The CDR3: CASSLWGGGRNEQYF. CDR3 DNA sequence: TGTGCCAGCAGTTTATGGGGCGGAGGGAGGAACGAGCAGTACTTC.

The chain is built from TRBV6-5 and TRBJ2-3; 11 nucleotides agree with TRBD1. Germline V gene data show CDR1 as MNHEY and CDR2 as SVGAGI. CDR3 length equals 16 residues. The V and J ends lost 0 bases and 4 bases, in that order; junction bases with no gene match: 3. The CDR3 loop reads CASSYSTGQGADTQYF. The CDR3 nucleotides are TGTGCCAGCAGTTACTCGACGGGACAGGGGGCAGATACGCAGTATTTT.